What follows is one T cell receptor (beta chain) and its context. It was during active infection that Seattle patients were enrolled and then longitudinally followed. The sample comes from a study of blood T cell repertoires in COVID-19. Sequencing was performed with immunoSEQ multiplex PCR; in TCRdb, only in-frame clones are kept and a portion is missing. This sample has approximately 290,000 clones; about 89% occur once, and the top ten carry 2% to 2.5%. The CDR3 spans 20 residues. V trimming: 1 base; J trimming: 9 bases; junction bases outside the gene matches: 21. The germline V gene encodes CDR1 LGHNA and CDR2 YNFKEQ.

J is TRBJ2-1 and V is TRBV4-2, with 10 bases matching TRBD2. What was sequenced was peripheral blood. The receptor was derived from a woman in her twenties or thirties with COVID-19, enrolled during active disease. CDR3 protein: CASSQGSVLAGEPDSGEQFF. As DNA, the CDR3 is TGTGCCAGCAGCCAAGGCAGCGTGCTAGCGGGGGAGCCCGATTCAGGTGAGCAGTTCTTC.